Each of the 24 T cell receptor beta chains below was sequenced from the same sample in a study of CXCR3-negative and CXCR3-positive naive CD8 T cells. General study points: In CXCR3-positive naive cells, the TRB CDR3s were more hydrophobic than in CXCR3-negative naive cells.

UMI-labeled TRB cDNA libraries were prepared by 5' RACE. TCRdb re-called the 5' RACE reads; every CDR3 protein appears as one record, without DNA. The specimen's table records more than 80,000 distinct CDR3 sequences. These receptors lack a known antigen. The specimen sequenced was naive CXCR3+ CD8+ T cells from blood. Documented subset: CD45RO-CCR7+CD27+CD95- naive CD8+ T cells expressing CXCR3 (TNR3+). These receptors were collected from a human donor in good health. Some clones in this sample may be carry-over from other donors' samples.

The chain recombines TRBV29-1 with TRBJ1-2. The V gene's germline CDR1 is SQVTM and CDR2 ANQGSEA. The CDR3 is made up of 13 amino acids. The CDR3 here is CSVLTALNYGYTF.

V usage is TRBV12-3 or TRBV12-4 and J usage is TRBJ2-2; TCRdb's D gene call, TRBD1, goes unchecked for lack of DNA. The CDR3 length is 18 residues. The CDR3 here is CASSSIGQGAPNTGELFF.

The chain combines TRBV6-5 with TRBJ2-1. The CDR3 loop spans 14 amino acids. Germline V lookup: CDR1 MNHEY, CDR2 SVGAGI. The CDR3 loop reads CASSYSGPYNEQFF.

J is TRBJ2-7 and V is TRBV30; TCRdb selects TRBD1, and the lack of DNA leaves this call unchecked. This CDR3 comprises 13 residues. The V gene's germline CDR1 is GTSNPN and CDR2 SVGIG (reference sequence). The CDR3 loop is CAWTSSDRVEQYF.

V and J are TRBV7-9 and TRBJ1-2; no DNA is available, so the TRBD1 call from TCRdb remains unchecked. Germline CDR1 is SEHNR and CDR2 is FQNEAQ (reference sequence). The CDR3 sequence is 16 residues long. This chain's CDR3 is CASSFPSAGADYGYTF.

The chain links TRBV4-1 to TRBJ2-5; the D gene TCRdb calls, TRBD1, cannot be checked with no DNA. The CDR3 has 15 amino acids. Germline values: CDR1 MGHRA, CDR2 YSYEKL. The CDR3 spells CASSQEPRDGETQYF.

V gene TRBV9 combines with J gene TRBJ2-1; with no DNA, the TCRdb D assignment of TRBD2 cannot be verified. The CDR3 loop spans 16 amino acids. Per the germline V gene, CDR1 is SGDLS and CDR2 is YYNGEE. CDR3 protein: CASSAEGLARYNEQFF. Full variable domain (remainder filled in from reference TRBV9 and TRBJ2-1): DSGVTQTPKHLITATGQRVTLRCSPRSGDLSVYWYQQSLDQGLQFLIQYYNGEERAKGNILERFSAQQFPDLHSELNLSSLELGDSALYFCASSAEGLARYNEQFFGPGTRLTVL.

The chain links TRBV25-1 to TRBJ2-7; TCRdb's assignment of TRBD1 cannot be checked, as there is no DNA. This CDR3 has 14 amino acids. Germline V gene lookup returns CDR1 MGHDK and CDR2 SYGVNS. CDR3 sequence reads: CASSDGAGGYEQYF.

Here the CDR3 reads CASSPYGTGNVGFF. J is TRBJ2-1 and V is TRBV6-5; TCRdb designates TRBD1, a call that cannot be tested without DNA. CDR3 size: 14 residues. CDR1 MNHEY and CDR2 SVGAGI come from the germline V gene.

The V call is TRBV29-1, the J call TRBJ2-1. The CDR3 is made up of 12 amino acids. CDR1 SQVTM and CDR2 ANQGSEA come from the germline V gene. CDR3 sequence reads: CSVLSSYNEQFF.

V gene TRBV5-1 combines with J gene TRBJ2-7; the TCRdb call, TRBD1, lacks DNA for checking. Looked up from germline, CDR1 is SGHRS and CDR2 is YFSETQ. The CDR3 totals 15 residues. The CDR3 here is CASSTGQGLSYEQYF.

This chain connects TRBV7-3 to TRBJ2-7; TCRdb calls TRBD1, which cannot be checked without DNA. CDR1 and CDR2 (germline): SGHTA, FQGTGA. The length of the CDR3 is 15 residues. The CDR3 here is CASSLYGGPSYEQYF.

The rearrangement uses TRBV10-2 and TRBJ1-1; there is no DNA to check the TCRdb D call of TRBD1. The germline gives CDR1 WSHSY, CDR2 SAAADI. The CDR3 sequence is 12 residues long. The CDR3 spells CASGPRGAEAFF.

The chain recombines TRBV5-1 with TRBJ2-7. Germline loops: CDR1 SGHRS, CDR2 YFSETQ. CDR3 length: 13 amino acids. The CDR3 loop is CASSLSKGWEQYF.

The genes are TRBV4-2 and TRBJ1-2. Germline V lookup: CDR1 LGHNA, CDR2 YNFKEQ. The CDR3 totals 15 residues. CDR3 amino acids: CASRSGRVVDYGYTF.

V and J are TRBV7-6 and TRBJ1-1. Germline-derived CDR1 and CDR2 are SGHVS and FNYEAQ. The CDR3 extends over 14 amino acids. CDR3: CASSAHRDSNEAFF. The complete variable domain, with remaining parts taken from reference TRBV7-6 and TRBJ1-1, reads GAGVSQSPRYKVTKRGQDVALRCDPISGHVSLYWYRQALGQGPEFLTYFNYEAQQDKSGLPNDRFSAERPEGSISTLTIQRTEQRDSAMYRCASSAHRDSNEAFFGQGTRLTVV.

This sequence joins TRBV27 and TRBJ2-1; the TCRdb call, TRBD1, lacks DNA for checking. Germline CDR1 reads MNHEY; CDR2 reads SMNVEV (reference sequence). The CDR3 length is 15 residues. The CDR3 loop reads CASSLPGGPYNEQFF.

The chain employs TRBV29-1 and TRBJ2-2; the TCRdb D gene call, TRBD2, has no DNA to confirm it. In germline, CDR1 is SQVTM, CDR2 ANQGSEA. This CDR3 has 21 amino acids. CDR3 residues: CSVEDFVTPLAGPPGTGELFF.

J is TRBJ2-1 and V is TRBV2; TCRdb selects TRBD2, and the lack of DNA leaves this call unchecked. Per germline, CDR1 SNHLY and CDR2 FYNNEI. There are 16 residues in the CDR3. CDR3 region: CASSGTQAGEYNEQFF.

The chain joins TRBV18 to TRBJ2-5. The CDR3 covers 12 residues. Germline V gives CDR1 KGHSH, CDR2 LQKENI. The chain's CDR3 is CASSAAWETQYF.

The chain couples TRBV27 to TRBJ2-7. CDR1 and CDR2 (germline): MNHEY, SMNVEV (reference sequence). The CDR3 is made up of 13 amino acids. This CDR3 is CASSRESTYEQYF.

The chain employs TRBV4-2 and TRBJ1-2. CDR3 length: 16 amino acids. Germline V gene sequence: CDR1 LGHNA, CDR2 YNFKEQ. CDR3 loop: CASSQDPQPYDYGYTF.

The chain carries TRBV7-8 and TRBJ2-6. The CDR3 is 13 residues long. Germline V gives CDR1 SGHVS, CDR2 FQNEAQ. CDR3 region: CASGYSGANVLTF.

The gene calls are TRBV4-1 and TRBJ2-1. CDR3 size: 14 residues. Per germline, CDR1 MGHRA and CDR2 YSYEKL. The CDR3 protein is CASSPRKSAQELFF.